This TCR beta chain emerged from a study of T cells after posttransplantation cyclophosphamide. A marrow graft followed busulfan-fludarabine conditioning, with cyclophosphamide on days +3 and +4. TCRdb's copy holds only in-frame clones and misses some; the assay was immunoSEQ multiplex PCR. Among some 10,000 clones, 80% to 90% were seen once, and the ten largest hold approximately 5.1%. The sample in question was PBMCs, obtained after allogeneic stem cell transplant with posttransplant cyclophosphamide. This sequence was found in a female patient between 50 and 59 years old who received an allogeneic stem cell transplant from a related donor, was CMV-positive, and had no GVHD. T cells may partly derive from the graft donor.

The CDR3 loop reads CASSSYPGQYEQYF. The CDR3 region has the DNA TGCGCCAGCAGCTCCTACCCCGGACAGTACGAGCAGTACTTC. The V call is TRBV5-1, the J call TRBJ2-7; D is possibly TRBD1 (6 bases). V shed 3 bases and J shed 4 bases, with 14 bases lying between them. Germline assignment: CDR1 SGHRS and CDR2 YFSETQ. The CDR3 sequence is 14 residues long.